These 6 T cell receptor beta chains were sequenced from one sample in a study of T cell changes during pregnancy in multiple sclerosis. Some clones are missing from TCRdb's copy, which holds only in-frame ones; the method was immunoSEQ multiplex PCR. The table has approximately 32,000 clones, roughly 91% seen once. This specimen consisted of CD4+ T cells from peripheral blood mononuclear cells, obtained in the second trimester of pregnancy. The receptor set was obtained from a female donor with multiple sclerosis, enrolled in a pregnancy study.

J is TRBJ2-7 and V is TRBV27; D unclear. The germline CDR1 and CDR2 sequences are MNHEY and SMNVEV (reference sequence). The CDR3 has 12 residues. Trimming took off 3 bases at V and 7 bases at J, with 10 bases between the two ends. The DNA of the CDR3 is TGTGCCAGCAGTTTTGGCATTGGTGAGCAGTACTTC. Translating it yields CASSFGIGEQYF.

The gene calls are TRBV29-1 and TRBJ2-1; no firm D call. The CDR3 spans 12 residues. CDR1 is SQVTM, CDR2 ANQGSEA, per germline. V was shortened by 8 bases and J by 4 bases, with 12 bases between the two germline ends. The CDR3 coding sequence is TGCAGCTTCCGAGGCCCGTACAATGAGCAGTTCTTC. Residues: CSFRGPYNEQFF.

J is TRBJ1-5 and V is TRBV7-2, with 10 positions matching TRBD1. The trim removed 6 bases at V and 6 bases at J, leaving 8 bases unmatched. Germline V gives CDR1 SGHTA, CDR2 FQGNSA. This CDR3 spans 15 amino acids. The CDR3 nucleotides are TGTGCCAGCAGTCCCACCGACAGGGGGCGTCAGCCCCAGCATTTT. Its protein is CASSPTDRGRQPQHF.

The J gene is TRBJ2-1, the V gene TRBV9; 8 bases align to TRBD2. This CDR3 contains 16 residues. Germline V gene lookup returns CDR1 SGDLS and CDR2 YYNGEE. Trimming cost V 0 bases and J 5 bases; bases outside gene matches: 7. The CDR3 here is CASSVGPSGSHNEQFF. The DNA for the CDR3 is TGTGCCAGCAGCGTAGGGCCCAGCGGGAGCCACAATGAGCAGTTCTTC.

As DNA, the CDR3 is TGTGCCAGCAGCTTCCGGACAGGGGGGAAAGAGACCCAGTACTTC. Amino acid sequence: CASSFRTGGKETQYF. V usage is TRBV13 and J usage is TRBJ2-5; 10 bases match TRBD1. V shed 3 bases and J 3 bases; nucleotides not matched to a gene: 4. CDR1 and CDR2 from the germline V gene are PRHDT and FYEKMQ (reference sequence). This CDR3 has 15 amino acids.

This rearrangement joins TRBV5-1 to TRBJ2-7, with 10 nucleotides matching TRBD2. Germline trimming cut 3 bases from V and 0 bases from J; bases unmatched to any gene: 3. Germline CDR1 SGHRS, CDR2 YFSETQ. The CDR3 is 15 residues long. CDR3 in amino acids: CASSSTSGISYEQYF. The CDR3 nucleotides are TGCGCCAGCAGCTCCACTAGCGGGATCTCCTACGAGCAGTACTTC.